Following are 12 T cell receptor beta chains from one sample sequenced in a study of blood T cell repertoires in COVID-19. Repertoires were generated with immunoSEQ multiplex PCR, while TCRdb's copy carries only in-frame clones and drops some. The sample yields about 200,000 clones, approximately 82% seen once. The specimen was peripheral blood. Receptor source: a woman between 45 and 65 years old with acute or convalescent COVID-19.

The chain combines TRBV18 with TRBJ2-7, with TRBD1 as a possible D gene (6 bases). The V and J ends lost 2 bases and 3 bases respectively, with 8 bases between them. The germline V gene encodes CDR1 KGHSH and CDR2 LQKENI. This CDR3 region has 13 residues. The CDR3 nucleotides are TGTGCCAGCTCACCAGACAGGTACTACGAGCAGTACTTC. Translated: CASSPDRYYEQYF.

The rearrangement links TRBV18 to TRBJ2-2, with D possibly matching TRBD2 (6 bases). From germline, CDR1 is KGHSH and CDR2 LQKENI. The CDR3 runs to 16 residues. Trimming left V 0 bases short and J 0 bases short, with 8 bases between. The CDR3 region has the DNA TGTGCCAGCTCACCACCGGGCGGGACGAACACCGGGGAGCTGTTTTTT. Its protein product is CASSPPGGTNTGELFF. Drawing the rest from reference TRBV18 and TRBJ2-2, the complete variable domain is NAGVMQNPRHLVRRRGQEARLRCSPMKGHSHVYWYRQLPEEGLKFMVYLQKENIIDESGMPKERFSAEFPKEGPSILRIQQVVRGDSAAYFCASSPPGGTNTGELFFGEGSRLTVL.

The V call is TRBV19, the J call TRBJ2-2; possible D gene TRBD1, 6 bases. Between the trimmed V and J ends, which lost 4 bases and 6 bases, there was a span of 15 bases. This CDR3 comprises 15 residues. Germline loops: CDR1 LNHDA, CDR2 SQIVND (reference sequence). The CDR3 DNA reads as TGTGCCAGTAGTAAGGACCATCACAGGGCCGGGGAGCTGTTTTTT. Translating it yields CASSKDHHRAGELFF.

The chain recombines TRBV7-9 with TRBJ1-5; D call uncertain. V was cut by 4 bases and J by 5 bases, with 6 bases left in between. The CDR3 has 12 residues. CDR1 and CDR2 (germline): SEHNR, FQNEAQ (reference sequence). CDR3 DNA sequence: TGTGCCAGCAGCTCCCGGGATCAGCCCCAGCATTTT. Its translation: CASSSRDQPQHF.

The genes are TRBV19 and TRBJ2-1, with D tentatively TRBD1 (7 bases). CDR3 size: 12 residues. Per the germline V gene, CDR1 is LNHDA and CDR2 is SQIVND (reference sequence). V was trimmed by 9 bases and J by 5 bases, leaving 11 bases between them. DNA of the CDR3: TGTGCCAGCCAGGGGGGAAACAATGAGCAGTTCTTC. Its translation: CASQGGNNEQFF.

This clone was counted a few times. The chain is built from TRBV11-2 and TRBJ2-7, with 9 bases lining up with TRBD1. There are 14 residues in the CDR3. CDR1 SGHAT and CDR2 FQNNGV come from the germline V gene. The V and J ends lost 5 bases and 3 bases, in that order; junction bases with no gene match: 5. In nucleotides, the CDR3 is TGTGCCAGCAGCACCACGACAGGGGGCTACGAGCAGTACTTC. Residues: CASSTTTGGYEQYF.

This clone was recorded once. V and J are TRBV28 and TRBJ2-7; 9 nucleotides line up with TRBD2. This CDR3 contains 17 residues. Germline V gene lookup returns CDR1 MDHEN and CDR2 SYDVKM. The trim removed 3 bases at V and 2 bases at J, leaving 11 bases unmatched. The CDR3 DNA is TGTGCCAGCAGTTTCGAGACTAGCGGCCCAAGGGCCTACGAGCAGTACTTC. It codes for CASSFETSGPRAYEQYF. Full variable domain (remainder filled in from reference TRBV28 and TRBJ2-7): DVKVTQSSRYLVKRTGEKVFLECVQDMDHENMFWYRQDPGLGLRLIYFSYDVKMKEKGDIPEGYSVSREKKERFSLILESASTNQTSMYLCASSFETSGPRAYEQYFGPGTRLTVT.

This clone came up once. V and J are TRBV27 and TRBJ1-4; D gene ambiguous. The V and J ends lost 4 bases and 3 bases respectively, with 9 bases between them. Per the germline V gene, CDR1 is MNHEY and CDR2 is SMNVEV (reference sequence). The CDR3 loop spans 14 amino acids. CDR3 amino acids: CASSSLQANEKLFF. DNA for the CDR3: TGTGCCAGCAGTTCCCTCCAGGCTAATGAAAAACTGTTTTTT.

This clone appeared a single time. The chain recombines TRBV6-6 with TRBJ1-6; D is unclear. Germline CDR1 reads MNHNY; CDR2 reads SVGAGI (reference sequence). The CDR3 loop spans 13 amino acids. V was shortened by 11 bases and J by 8 bases, with 16 bases between the two germline ends. The CDR3 region is CAHGLRPDSPLHF. In DNA form, the CDR3 reads TGTGCCCACGGGTTGCGTCCTGATTCACCCCTCCACTTT.

The chain has TRBV7-8 and TRBJ2-1; TRBD1 aligns across 9 bases. The V segment lost 8 bases and the J segment 7 bases; nucleotides outside the gene matches: 12. CDR1 is SGHVS and CDR2 is FQNEAQ in the germline V gene. The CDR3 runs to 15 residues. The CDR3 region is CASRGDRGGWNEQFF. CDR3 DNA: TGTGCCAGCCGCGGCGACAGGGGGGGATGGAATGAGCAGTTCTTC.

The chain combines TRBV29-1 with TRBJ2-3; D is possibly TRBD2 (5 bases). The CDR3 sequence is 12 residues long. Germline values: CDR1 SQVTM, CDR2 ANQGSEA. V was pared by 6 bases and J by 0 bases, with 7 bases between. This CDR3 reads CSVADSTDTQYF. As DNA, the CDR3 is TGCAGCGTAGCGGATAGCACAGATACGCAGTATTTT.

The genes are TRBV7-8 and TRBJ2-1, with 9 nucleotides matching TRBD2. J gave up 7 bases and V 5 bases, and 12 bases lay outside the gene matches. CDR3 length: 16 residues. Per the germline V gene, CDR1 is SGHVS and CDR2 is FQNEAQ. The DNA of the CDR3 is TGTGCCAGCAGCCCCAGGGGTAGCGGGAGCATGAATGAGCAGTTCTTC. Protein sequence: CASSPRGSGSMNEQFF.